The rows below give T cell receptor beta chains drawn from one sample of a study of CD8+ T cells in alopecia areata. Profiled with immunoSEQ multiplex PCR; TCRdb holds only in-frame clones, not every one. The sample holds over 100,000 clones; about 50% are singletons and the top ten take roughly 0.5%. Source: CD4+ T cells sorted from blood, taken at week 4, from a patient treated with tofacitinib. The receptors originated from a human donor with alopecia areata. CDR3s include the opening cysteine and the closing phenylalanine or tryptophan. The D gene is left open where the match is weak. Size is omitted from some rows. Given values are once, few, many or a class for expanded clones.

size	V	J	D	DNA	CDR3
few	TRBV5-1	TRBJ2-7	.	TGCGCCAGCAGCTTGATCCAGGGGCTCATGGGGGAGCAGTACTTC	CASSLIQGLMGEQYF
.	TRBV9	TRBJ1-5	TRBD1	TGTGCCAGCAGCGTTTCACCAGGGGGCGAGCCCCAGCATTTT	CASSVSPGGEPQHF
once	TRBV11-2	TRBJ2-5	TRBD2	TGTGCCAGCAGCTTGCGGGAGGGGGAGACCCAGTACTTC	CASSLREGETQYF
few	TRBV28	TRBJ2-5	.	TGTGCCAGCAGTTTAACTCCTCAAGAGACCCAGTACTTC	CASSLTPQETQYF
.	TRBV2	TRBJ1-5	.	TGTGCCTGTCGACAGACTAGCAATCAGCCCCAGCATTTT	CACRQTSNQPQHF
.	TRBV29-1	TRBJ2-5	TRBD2	TGCAGCGTTGATCGGACTAGCGGGAGGGCCAAGGAGACCCAGTACTTC	CSVDRTSGRAKETQYF
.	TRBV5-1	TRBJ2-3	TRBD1	TGCGCCAGCAGCTTGGGACAGGGCGGCGATACGCAGTATTTT	CASSLGQGGDTQYF
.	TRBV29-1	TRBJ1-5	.	TGCAGCGTTGAAGAAGGGGGGAATCAGCCCCAGCATTTT	CSVEEGGNQPQHF
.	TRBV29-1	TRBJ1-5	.	TGCAGCGTTGTTCTTGACCGGCTAGATGGGCCCCAGCATTTT	CSVVLDRLDGPQHF
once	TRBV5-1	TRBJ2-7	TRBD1	TGCGCCAGCAGCTTAGACAGGGAGATTTCGGGGCAGTACTTC	CASSLDREISGQYF
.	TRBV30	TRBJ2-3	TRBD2	TGTGCCTGGAGTGTACCCCGACTAGCCGGCACAGATACGCAGTATTTT	CAWSVPRLAGTDTQYF
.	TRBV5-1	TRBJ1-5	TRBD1	TGCGCCAGCAGCCTGGGGACAGGGCCATTTCAGCCCCAGCATTTT	CASSLGTGPFQPQHF
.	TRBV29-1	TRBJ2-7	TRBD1	TGCAGCGTTGTTCGGACAGGGAGCTCCTACGAGCAGTACTTC	CSVVRTGSSYEQYF
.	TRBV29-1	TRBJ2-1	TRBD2	TGCAGCTATGAGGGAGGGGCGGGCGATGAGCAGTTCTTC	CSYEGGAGDEQFF
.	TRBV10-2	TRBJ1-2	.	TGCGCCAGCAGTGATCCCTTCCCACAGGGAAACTATGGCTACACCTTC	CASSDPFPQGNYGYTF
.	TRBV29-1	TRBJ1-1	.	TGCAGCGGCGGGGACGCTGAAGCTTTCTTT	CSGGDAEAFF
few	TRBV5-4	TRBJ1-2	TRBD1	TGTGCCAGCAGCTGGGACAGGGCTGGCTACACCTTC	CASSWDRAGYTF
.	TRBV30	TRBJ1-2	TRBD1	TGTGCCTGGAGTACCCAGGGGGCGCGGGGCTACACCTTC	CAWSTQGARGYTF
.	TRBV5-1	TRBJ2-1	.	TGCGCCAGCAGCCTTCGGCAGGAGAACAATGAGCAGTTCTTC	CASSLRQENNEQFF
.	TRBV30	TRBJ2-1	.	TGTGCCTGGAGTTCAGTTCCCGGGACCTCCCGGTACAATGAGCAGTTCTTC	CAWSSVPGTSRYNEQFF
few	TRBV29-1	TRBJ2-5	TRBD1	TGCAGCGTCGCGAGGACAGGTGCTCCTAGGGAGACCCAGTACTTC	CSVARTGAPRETQYF
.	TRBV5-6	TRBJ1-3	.	TGTGCCAGCAGCTTGGCAGGAGGCCCGGGAGCCATCTCTGGAAACACCATATATTTT	CASSLAGGPGAISGNTIYF
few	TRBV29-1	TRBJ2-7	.	TGCAGCGTTACCCCCCGGGGAGGTGGGGCCGAGCAGTACTTC	CSVTPRGGGAEQYF